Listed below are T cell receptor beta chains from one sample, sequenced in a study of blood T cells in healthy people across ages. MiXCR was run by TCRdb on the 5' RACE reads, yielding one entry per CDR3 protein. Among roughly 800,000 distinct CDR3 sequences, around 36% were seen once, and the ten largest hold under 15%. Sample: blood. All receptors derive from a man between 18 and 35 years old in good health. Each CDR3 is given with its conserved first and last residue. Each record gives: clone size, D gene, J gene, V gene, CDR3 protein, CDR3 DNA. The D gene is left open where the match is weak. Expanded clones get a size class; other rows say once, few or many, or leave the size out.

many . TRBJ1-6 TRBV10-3 CAISTAGSSPLHF TGTGCCATCAGTACCGCCGGGAGTTCACCCCTCCACTTT
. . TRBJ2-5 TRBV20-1 CSARDWGSGRVMEYF TGCAGTGCTAGAGATTGGGGGAGTGGCAGGGTGATGGAGTACTTC
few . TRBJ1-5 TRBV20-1 CSARDLRENGRYSNQPQHF TGCAGTGCTAGAGATCTCCGGGAAAACGGGAGGTATAGCAATCAGCCCCAGCATTTT
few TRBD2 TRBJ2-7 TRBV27 CASSPPPGGGTYEQYF TGTGCCAGCAGTCCACCACCCGGCGGGGGTACTTACGAGCAGTACTTC
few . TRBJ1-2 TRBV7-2 CASSSLPGAGGYTF TGTGCCAGCAGCTCCCTCCCGGGGGCGGGTGGCTACACCTTC
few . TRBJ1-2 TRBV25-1 CASATVGGYTF TGTGCCAGCGCTACAGTCGGTGGCTACACCTTC
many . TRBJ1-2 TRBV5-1 CASSLEPANYGYTF TGCGCCAGCAGCTTGGAGCCAGCTAACTATGGCTACACCTTC
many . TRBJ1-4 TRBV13 CASSLGQPNEKLFF TGTGCCAGCAGCTTAGGACAACCTAATGAAAAACTGTTTTTT
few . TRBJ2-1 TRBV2 CASDRNEQFF TGTGCCAGCGACAGAAATGAGCAGTTCTTC
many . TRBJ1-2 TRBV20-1 CSARPSSGNYGYTF TGCAGTGCTAGACCCTCCTCGGGTAACTATGGCTACACCTTC
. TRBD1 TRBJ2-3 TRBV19 CASSGGQGFSDTQYF TGTGCCAGTAGTGGGGGACAGGGCTTTTCGGATACGCAGTATTTT
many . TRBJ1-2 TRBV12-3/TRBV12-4 CASSPGANYGYTF TGTGCCAGCAGTCCAGGAGCTAACTATGGCTACACCTTC
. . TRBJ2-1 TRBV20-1 CSAQPRGPDYNEQFF TGCAGTGCTCAACCGCGGGGGCCGGACTACAATGAGCAGTTCTTC
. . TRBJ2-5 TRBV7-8 CASSLESRPGETQYF TGTGCCAGCAGCTTAGAGAGCAGGCCGGGGGAGACCCAGTACTTC
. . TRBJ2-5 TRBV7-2 CASSLGGPGQETQYF TGTGCCAGCAGCTTGGGGGGGCCGGGTCAAGAGACCCAGTACTTC
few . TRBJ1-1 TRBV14 CASSQGRLVAFF TGTGCCAGCAGCCAAGGGCGTCTCGTAGCTTTCTTT
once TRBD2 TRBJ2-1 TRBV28 CASFSGGVQFF TGTGCCAGCTTTAGCGGGGGGGTGCAGTTCTTC
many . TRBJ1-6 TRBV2 CASRTYSPLHF TGTGCCAGCAGGACTTATTCACCCCTCCACTTT
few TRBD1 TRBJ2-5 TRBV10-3 CATSEGTGGEETQYF TGTGCCACCAGTGAAGGGACAGGGGGCGAAGAGACCCAGTACTTC
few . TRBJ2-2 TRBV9 CASSVGPNTGELFF TGTGCCAGCAGTGTTGGCCCGAACACCGGGGAGCTGTTTTTT
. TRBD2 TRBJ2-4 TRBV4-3 CASSQGLAGTAKNIRYF TGCGCCAGCAGCCAAGGGCTAGCGGGGACAGCCAAAAACATTCGGTACTTC
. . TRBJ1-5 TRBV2 CASSDPQHSNQPQHF TGTGCCAGCAGTGATCCCCAGCATAGCAATCAGCCCCAGCATTTT
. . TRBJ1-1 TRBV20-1 CSADRRFTNSMNTEAFF TGCAGTGCAGACCGACGGTTTACTAATTCCATGAACACTGAAGCTTTCTTT
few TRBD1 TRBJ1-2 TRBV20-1 CSGTGGDYGYTF TGCAGCGGGACAGGGGGTGACTATGGCTACACCTTC
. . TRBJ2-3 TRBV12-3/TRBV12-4 CASSLARNTDMQYF TGTGCCAGCAGTTTAGCCAGGAACACAGATATGCAGTATTTT
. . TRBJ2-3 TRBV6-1 CASSNILADTQYF TGTGCCAGCAGTAATATACTAGCAGATACGCAGTATTTT
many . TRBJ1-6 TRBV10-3 CAISDYGIWGYNSPLHF TGTGCCATCAGTGATTACGGGATCTGGGGGTATAATTCACCCCTCCACTTT
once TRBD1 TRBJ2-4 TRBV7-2 CASSLGTGVNIRYF TGTGCCAGCAGCTTAGGGACAGGGGTTAACATTCGGTACTTC
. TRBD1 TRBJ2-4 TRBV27 CASSSGTGSFLAKNIQYF TGTGCCAGCAGTTCCGGGACAGGGAGTTTTCTAGCCAAAAACATTCAGTACTTC
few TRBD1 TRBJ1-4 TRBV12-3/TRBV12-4 CASRPTGGEKLFF TGTGCCAGCAGACCAACAGGGGGTGAAAAACTGTTTTTT
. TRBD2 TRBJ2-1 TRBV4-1 CAGSQRGVAGGFDEQFF TGCGCCGGCAGCCAAAGGGGGGTAGCGGGGGGTTTCGATGAGCAGTTCTTC
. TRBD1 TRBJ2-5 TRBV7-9 CASSLTTGGETQYF TGTGCCAGCAGCTTGACGACAGGGGGAGAGACCCAGTACTTC
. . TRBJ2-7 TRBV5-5 CASSPVDLGNEQYF TGTGCCAGCAGCCCGGTGGACTTGGGCAATGAGCAGTACTTC
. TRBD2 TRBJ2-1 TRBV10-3 CAISESIGLDNGFF TGTGCCATCAGTGAGTCGATTGGACTAGATAACGGGTTCTTC
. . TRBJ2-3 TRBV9 CASSVDRTRADTQYF TGTGCCAGCAGCGTAGACCGGACTCGGGCAGATACGCAGTATTTT
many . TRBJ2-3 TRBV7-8 CASRGNTDTQYF TGTGCCAGCCGGGGGAACACAGATACGCAGTATTTT
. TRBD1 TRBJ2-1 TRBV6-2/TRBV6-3 CASSYWGQGGNEQFF TGTGCCAGCAGTTACTGGGGACAGGGTGGCAATGAGCAGTTCTTC
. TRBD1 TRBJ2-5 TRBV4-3 CASSQVGDRGRETQYF TGCGCCAGCAGCCAAGTTGGGGACAGGGGGCGGGAGACCCAGTACTTC
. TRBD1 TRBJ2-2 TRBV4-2 CASSQEFGQGIAGELFF TGTGCCAGCAGCCAAGAGTTTGGACAGGGTATAGCCGGGGAGCTGTTTTTT
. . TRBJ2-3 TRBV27 CASSLSPFTDTQYF TGTGCCAGCAGTTTATCGCCTTTCACGGATACGCAGTATTTT
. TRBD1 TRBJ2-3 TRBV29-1 CSVVTGGTDTQYF TGCAGCGTCGTGACAGGGGGCACAGATACGCAGTATTTT
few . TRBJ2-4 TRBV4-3 CASSQDVRFLAKNIQYF TGCGCCAGCAGCCAAGATGTCCGGTTTCTAGCCAAAAACATTCAGTACTTC
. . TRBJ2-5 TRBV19 CASTQSGFTETQYF TGTGCCAGTACCCAATCAGGGTTCACAGAGACCCAGTACTTC
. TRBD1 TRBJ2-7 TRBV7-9 CASSLVGGQGFYEQYF TGTGCCAGCAGCTTAGTCGGGGGACAGGGGTTTTACGAGCAGTACTTC
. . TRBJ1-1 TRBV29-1 CSVVVRGENTEAFF TGCAGCGTTGTGGTCCGAGGGGAGAACACTGAAGCTTTCTTT
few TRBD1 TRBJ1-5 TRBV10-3 CAISDPRGGGDQPQHF TGTGCCATCAGTGACCCCCGTGGAGGGGGCGATCAGCCCCAGCATTTT
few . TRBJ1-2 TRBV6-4 CASSPEGGPYGYTF TGTGCCAGCAGCCCCGAGGGGGGTCCCTATGGCTACACCTTC
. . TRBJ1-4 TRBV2 CASNQGSKVEKLFF TGTGCCAGCAACCAGGGGTCTAAGGTTGAAAAACTGTTTTTT
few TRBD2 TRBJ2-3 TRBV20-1 CSAPRGANTDTQYF TGCAGTGCTCCGCGGGGGGCGAACACAGATACGCAGTATTTT